Listed below are T cell receptor beta chains from one sample, sequenced in a study of cytomegalovirus exposure and HLA in healthy donors. The protocol was immunoSEQ multiplex PCR, while the TCRdb copy is restricted to in-frame clones and leaves out a portion. The table has about 130,000 clones, around four fifths seen once. Sequencing input: PBMCs. The receptors were gathered from a man between 25 and 39 years old in good health and CMV-seronegative. CDR3s include the opening cysteine and the closing phenylalanine or tryptophan. The D gene is left open where the match is weak. Some rows mark clone size as missing; the rest say once, few, many or name a class of expanded clone.

TRBV5-4	TRBJ1-1	NA	NA	TGTGCCAGCAGCTTGAATGTTTTGCGGAACACTGAAGCTTTCTTT	CASSLNVLRNTEAFF
TRBV6-5	TRBJ2-7	NA	NA	TGTGCCAGCAGCCCGCAGGGCTACGAGCAGTACTTC	CASSPQGYEQYF
TRBV29-1	TRBJ1-4	NA	NA	TGCAGCGCCCAGGGGAAGTTCAGTGAAAAACTGTTTTTT	CSAQGKFSEKLFF
TRBV7-9	TRBJ1-1	once	TRBD1	TGTGCCAGCAGCTCGACAGGGGGTACGAACACTGAAGCTTTCTTT	CASSSTGGTNTEAFF
TRBV18	TRBJ1-2	NA	TRBD1	TGTGCCAGCTCCACGGCGGGACAGGGGGACTATGGCTACACCTTC	CASSTAGQGDYGYTF
TRBV7-8	TRBJ1-5	NA	TRBD1	TGTGCCAGCAGCTCGGGACAGGGTCAGCCCCAGCATTTT	CASSSGQGQPQHF
TRBV7-9	TRBJ1-6	once	NA	TGTGCCAGCAGCGTTGGACGGGGTAATTCACCCCTCCACTTT	CASSVGRGNSPLHF
TRBV4-2	TRBJ1-2	NA	NA	TGTGCCAGCAGCCAAGATGTGGTTATCGCGGGGAGCGGCGGCTACACCTTC	CASSQDVVIAGSGGYTF
TRBV7-2	TRBJ2-3	NA	TRBD1	TGTGCCAGCAGCTTAGAAGGGACAGGGACAGATACGCAGTATTTT	CASSLEGTGTDTQYF
TRBV2	TRBJ1-6	few	NA	TGTGCCAGCAAGCACGGGAGCTCCTATAATTCACCCCTCCACTTT	CASKHGSSYNSPLHF
TRBV27	TRBJ2-7	NA	TRBD2	TGTGCCACAAGGAGCGGGAGGGTCCCCTACGAGCAGTACTTC	CATRSGRVPYEQYF
TRBV19	TRBJ1-2	NA	TRBD1	TGTGCCAGTAGTATGGGGACAGGGCTGGGGTATGGCTACACCTTC	CASSMGTGLGYGYTF
TRBV4-1	TRBJ2-1	NA	TRBD1	TGCGCCAGCAGCCAAGAAATGAAGGGGGCTATTTCTTACAATGAGCAGTTCTTC	CASSQEMKGAISYNEQFF
TRBV6-5	TRBJ1-1	NA	NA	TGTGCCAGCAGCGACTTTTCCGGCACTGAAGCTTTCTTT	CASSDFSGTEAFF
TRBV7-2	TRBJ2-1	once	NA	TGTGCCAGCAGCTTAGTCGGTGATGAGCAGTTCTTC	CASSLVGDEQFF
TRBV5-4	TRBJ2-5	NA	NA	TGTGCCAGCAGCTCCCGGCGGGACTCGCAAGAGACCCAGTACTTC	CASSSRRDSQETQYF
TRBV13	TRBJ1-1	NA	TRBD1	TGTGCCAGCGGACCAAGGGGGCAAAGGACAGACACTGAAGCTTTCTTT	CASGPRGQRTDTEAFF
TRBV6-1	TRBJ1-5	NA	TRBD1	TGTGCCAGCAGCTTGAGACAGGGGGGTCAGCCCCAGCATTTT	CASSLRQGGQPQHF
TRBV27	TRBJ1-1	NA	NA	TGTGCCAGCAGAGGACACCAGTTGAACACTGAAGCTTTCTTT	CASRGHQLNTEAFF
TRBV4-1	TRBJ2-6	NA	TRBD1	TGCGCCAGCAGCCCTAAACCGTCCGGACAGGGTGGATGGGGAAACGTCCTGACTTTC	CASSPKPSGQGGWGNVLTF
TRBV13	TRBJ1-5	NA	TRBD1	TGTGCCAGCAGCGTACGACAGGGTAGGAACAATCAGCCCCAGCATTTT	CASSVRQGRNNQPQHF
TRBV27	TRBJ2-7	many	TRBD2	TGTGCCAGCAGAACTGGGGCGGGGGGTTACTACGAGCAGTACTTC	CASRTGAGGYYEQYF
TRBV7-3	TRBJ2-1	NA	NA	TGTGCCAGCAGCTCGTCGTCCCCCGCGGCCTACAATGAGCAGTTCTTC	CASSSSSPAAYNEQFF
TRBV2	TRBJ1-1	NA	NA	TGTGCCAGCAGGTCGCAGAAACCTTTCTTT	CASRSQKPFF
TRBV4-2	TRBJ1-5	NA	TRBD1	TGTGCCAGCAGCCAAGAACAACAGGGGCAGCCCCAGCATTTT	CASSQEQQGQPQHF
TRBV19	TRBJ2-3	NA	NA	TGTGCCAGTAGTATAGGTCGGAGCACAGATACGCAGTATTTT	CASSIGRSTDTQYF
TRBV6-4	TRBJ1-2	NA	TRBD1	TGTGCCAGCAGGACGGAGGCAGGGGGAGTTGGTGGCTACACCTTC	CASRTEAGGVGGYTF
TRBV19	TRBJ2-1	NA	NA	TGTGCCAGTAGTATAGTTGGGGGGGCGTCTTACAATGAGCAGTTCTTC	CASSIVGGASYNEQFF
TRBV4-1	TRBJ1-2	NA	NA	TGCGCCAGCAGTACTGAAACTAACTATGGCTACACCTTC	CASSTETNYGYTF
TRBV2	TRBJ1-1	NA	NA	TGTGCCAGCAGTGAAGGGCAGATTGAAGCTTTCTTT	CASSEGQIEAFF
TRBV29-1	TRBJ1-4	once	NA	TGCAGCGTTGCCAACTCCAATGAAAAACTGTTTTTT	CSVANSNEKLFF
TRBV6-1	TRBJ2-5	NA	TRBD1	TGTGCCAGCAGTGCCGGGACAGCCATCAAGACCCAGTACTTC	CASSAGTAIKTQYF
TRBV15	TRBJ1-5	few	NA	TGTGCCACCAGCCTTAGACGGGGAACGCTGGATAATCAGCCCCAGCATTTT	CATSLRRGTLDNQPQHF
TRBV12-5	TRBJ2-6	NA	NA	TGTGCTAGTGGTTTGGGACCTAGGGGTTACTCTGGGGCCAACGTCCTGACTTTC	CASGLGPRGYSGANVLTF
TRBV7-2	TRBJ2-7	NA	NA	TGTGCCAGCAGCTTATCCATTTCCTACGAGCAGTACTTC	CASSLSISYEQYF
TRBV5-6	TRBJ2-4	NA	TRBD1	TGTGCCAGCACAAGACAGGGAACGCCAAACATTCAGTACTTC	CASTRQGTPNIQYF
TRBV30	TRBJ1-2	NA	NA	TGTGCCTGGAGGGACACCTATGGCTACACCTTC	CAWRDTYGYTF
TRBV7-2	TRBJ2-1	NA	NA	TGTGCCAGCAGCTCTCGCCGGGGATCCTACAATGAGCAGTTCTTC	CASSSRRGSYNEQFF
TRBV5-5	TRBJ2-2	NA	NA	TGTGCCAGCAGCTCACACAGGGGACTCACCGGGGAGCTGTTTTTT	CASSSHRGLTGELFF
TRBV5-1	TRBJ2-7	few	TRBD1	TGCGCCAGCAGCTCCGGGACAGGGGTGAGCTACGAGCAGTACTTC	CASSSGTGVSYEQYF
TRBV2	TRBJ2-7	NA	TRBD2	TGTGCCAGCAGTGATCTGGGACTAGCCTACGAGCAGTACTTC	CASSDLGLAYEQYF
TRBV7-2	TRBJ1-1	NA	NA	TGTGCCAGCAGCTTGGGTCCAGGGAGGACTGAAGCTTTCTTT	CASSLGPGRTEAFF
TRBV5-8	TRBJ2-7	NA	NA	TGTGCCAGCAGCTTGGTTAGAGCCTACGAGCAGTACTTC	CASSLVRAYEQYF
TRBV28	TRBJ2-2	NA	NA	TGTGCCAGCAGGACGGACAGAGATAACACCGGGGAGCTGTTTTTT	CASRTDRDNTGELFF
TRBV19	TRBJ2-5	NA	NA	TGTGCCAGTAGTCTAGGATTCGGAGAGACCCAGTACTTC	CASSLGFGETQYF
TRBV7-8	TRBJ1-2	NA	NA	TGTGCCAGCAGCTTTTTCACAGGGCGAGGCTACACCTTC	CASSFFTGRGYTF
TRBV5-6	TRBJ1-2	NA	TRBD1	TGTGCCAGCAGCTTGGGGAGACAGGGGGCTGATGGCTACACCTTC	CASSLGRQGADGYTF
TRBV9	TRBJ2-5	NA	TRBD1	TGTGCCAGCAGCGGGACAGGGGGGAGGGAGACCCAGTACTTC	CASSGTGGRETQYF
TRBV6-5	TRBJ2-1	NA	TRBD1	TGTGCCAGCAGTAGTACGGGGACAGCCTACAATGAGCAGTTCTTC	CASSSTGTAYNEQFF
TRBV27	TRBJ1-2	NA	TRBD1	TGTGCCAGCAGTTTTAAAGTGACAGGGGGTAACAATCCTAACTATGGCTACACCTTC	CASSFKVTGGNNPNYGYTF
TRBV5-6	TRBJ2-1	NA	NA	TGTGCCAGCAGCTTCCGGTCATGGAATGAGCAGTTCTTC	CASSFRSWNEQFF
TRBV9	TRBJ2-7	NA	TRBD1	TGTGCCAGCAGCGTAGGTCAGGGGGTCGGCGAGCAGTACTTC	CASSVGQGVGEQYF
TRBV7-2	TRBJ2-2	NA	TRBD2	TGTGCCAGCAGCTACAGGACTAGCGGGGTTACCGGGGAGCTGTTTTTT	CASSYRTSGVTGELFF
TRBV5-6	TRBJ2-7	NA	TRBD2	TGTGCCAGCAGCCCGGGACTAGCCTACGAGCAGTACTTC	CASSPGLAYEQYF
TRBV19	TRBJ2-1	NA	TRBD2	TGTGCCAGTAGTATTACTAGCGGGGTCTACAATGAGCAGTTCTTC	CASSITSGVYNEQFF